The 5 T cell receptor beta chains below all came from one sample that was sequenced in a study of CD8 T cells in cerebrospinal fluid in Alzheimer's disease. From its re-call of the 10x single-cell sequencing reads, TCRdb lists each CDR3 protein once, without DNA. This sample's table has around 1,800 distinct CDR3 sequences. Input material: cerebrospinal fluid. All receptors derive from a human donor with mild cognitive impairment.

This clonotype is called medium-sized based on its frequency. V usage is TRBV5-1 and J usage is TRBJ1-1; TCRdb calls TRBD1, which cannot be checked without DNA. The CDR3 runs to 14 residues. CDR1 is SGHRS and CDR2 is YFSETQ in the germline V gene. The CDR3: CASSFTGFHTEAFF.

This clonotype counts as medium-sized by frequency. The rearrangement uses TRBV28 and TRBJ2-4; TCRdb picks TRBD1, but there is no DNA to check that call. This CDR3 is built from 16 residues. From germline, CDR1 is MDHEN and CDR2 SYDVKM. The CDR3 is CASRPDGISGRNIQYF.

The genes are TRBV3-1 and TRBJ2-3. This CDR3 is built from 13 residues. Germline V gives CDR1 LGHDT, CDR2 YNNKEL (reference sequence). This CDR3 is CASSQDLPDTQYF.

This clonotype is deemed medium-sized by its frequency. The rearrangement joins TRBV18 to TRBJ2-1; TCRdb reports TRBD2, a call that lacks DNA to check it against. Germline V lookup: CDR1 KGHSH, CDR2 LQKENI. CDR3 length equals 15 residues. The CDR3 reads CASSLGTQPYNEQFF.

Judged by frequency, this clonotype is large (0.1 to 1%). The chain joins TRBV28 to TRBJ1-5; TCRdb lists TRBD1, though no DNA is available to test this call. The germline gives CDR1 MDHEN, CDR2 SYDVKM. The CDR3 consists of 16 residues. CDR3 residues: CASTYSGVISNQPQHF.